This is a list of T cell receptor beta chains from one sample in a study of blood T cell repertoires in COVID-19. Assay used: immunoSEQ multiplex PCR; TCRdb lists only in-frame clones, some missing. The data contain approximately 140,000 clones, 80% to 85% of them singletons. The sample comprised peripheral blood. The source is a man between 60 and 75 years old with acute or convalescent COVID-19. CDR3s include the opening cysteine and the closing phenylalanine or tryptophan. The D gene is left open where the match is weak. Clone size appears in some rows only: once, few, many, or a class for an expanded clone.

clone_size,j_call,v_call,d_call,cdr3_nt,cdr3_aa
once,TRBJ2-7,TRBV21-1,.,TGTGCCAGCACCCAAGGGGGGGCGGGAGCACCCTACGAGCAGTACTTC,CASTQGGAGAPYEQYF
.,TRBJ1-2,TRBV6-5,.,TGTGCCAGCAGTTACGCGGGAATTCAATATGGCTACACCTTC,CASSYAGIQYGYTF
.,TRBJ1-2,TRBV19,.,TGTGCCAGTAGTATATCAGGGATGGGAGGCTACACCTTC,CASSISGMGGYTF
few,TRBJ2-7,TRBV5-1,TRBD2,TGCGCCAGCAGCCTGAGCGGGAGCTTGTCCTACGAGCAGTACTTC,CASSLSGSLSYEQYF
few,TRBJ1-5,TRBV18,.,TGTGCCAGCTCCAAAGAGGGCGGGAATCAGCCCCAGCATTTT,CASSKEGGNQPQHF
.,TRBJ1-2,TRBV30,TRBD1,TGTGCCTGGATCCGGGACAGGGGATCGGGTAACTATGGCTACACCTTC,CAWIRDRGSGNYGYTF
.,TRBJ2-7,TRBV5-1,.,TGCGCCAGCAGCTTGGACGGCCGGAGCTCCTACGAGCAGTACTTC,CASSLDGRSSYEQYF
.,TRBJ1-1,TRBV20-1,.,TGCAGTGCTAGTGGGGGGGGCCAAGCTTTCTTT,CSASGGGQAFF
few,TRBJ1-1,TRBV5-4,.,TGTGCCAGCAGCGCCATTGGTCAGGATGAAGCTTTCTTT,CASSAIGQDEAFF
.,TRBJ1-3,TRBV9,.,TGTGCCAGCAGCGTGGGACTAGTGGAGGGAAACACCATATATTTT,CASSVGLVEGNTIYF
.,TRBJ2-3,TRBV19,TRBD2,TGTGCCAGTAGTATGGTGGGACTGTCTAGCGGGAGGGCTACTTTCCGCGGCACAGATACGCAGTATTTT,CASSMVGLSSGRATFRGTDTQYF
.,TRBJ2-1,TRBV11-3,.,TGTGCCAGCAGCCTAGGGGCAAGCAACAATGAGCAGTTCTTC,CASSLGASNNEQFF
.,TRBJ1-2,TRBV19,.,TGTGCCAGTAGTACCCTTCAGACAGGCGTCGGGGGCTACACCTTC,CASSTLQTGVGGYTF
few,TRBJ2-1,TRBV5-1,TRBD2,TGCGCCAGCAGCGTGACTAGCGGGGGGGCAATTTATGAGCAGTTCTTC,CASSVTSGGAIYEQFF
.,TRBJ2-1,TRBV24-1,.,TGTGCCACCAGTGATTTGGTCAAGGGGATTAATGAGCAGTTCTTC,CATSDLVKGINEQFF
.,TRBJ1-5,TRBV19,TRBD1,TGTGCCAGTAGTATAGAAAGGACAGGGGCTCAGCCCCAGCATTTT,CASSIERTGAQPQHF
.,TRBJ2-2,TRBV25-1,.,TGTGCCAGCAGTGATCCACAGACGAACACCGGGGAGCTGTTTTTT,CASSDPQTNTGELFF
once,TRBJ2-1,TRBV9,TRBD1,TGTGCCAGCAGCGGACAGGGGGGTGAGCAGTTCTTC,CASSGQGGEQFF
.,TRBJ2-7,TRBV5-1,.,TGCGCCAGCAGCTTGGCTGCGGGCTCCTACGAGCAGTACTTC,CASSLAAGSYEQYF
.,TRBJ2-5,TRBV18,TRBD1,TGTGCCAGCTCACCACCGGCACAGGGGGCCATGGAGACCCAGTACTTC,CASSPPAQGAMETQYF
.,TRBJ2-1,TRBV7-8,TRBD2,TGTGCCAGCAGCCCTAGGCTAGCGGTATACAATGAGCAGTTCTTC,CASSPRLAVYNEQFF
.,TRBJ2-7,TRBV3-1/TRBV3-2,TRBD2,TGTGCCAGCAGTCGGACTAGCGGGAGGAGCGAGCAGTACTTC,CASSRTSGRSEQYF
once,TRBJ2-7,TRBV6-5,TRBD1,TGTGCCAGCAGCCGGGGACAGGAGTCCTACGAGCAGTACTTC,CASSRGQESYEQYF
.,TRBJ2-7,TRBV6-5,.,TGTGCCAGCAGTTACTCAACGACGGCCCCGGGCGAGCAGTACTTC,CASSYSTTAPGEQYF
.,TRBJ2-3,TRBV2,TRBD1,TGTGCCAGCAGTGAGGACAGGGCAAAAGATACGCAGTATTTT,CASSEDRAKDTQYF
many,TRBJ1-2,TRBV9,TRBD1,TGTGCCAGCAGCGTTGACGGGACAGGGAACTATGGCTACACCTTC,CASSVDGTGNYGYTF
few,TRBJ2-7,TRBV10-3,TRBD2,TGTGCCATCAGTGGGTATAGCGGGGGAAGAACCTACGAGCAGTACTTC,CAISGYSGGRTYEQYF
.,TRBJ1-4,TRBV2,.,TGTGCCAGCAGTGGGGGGAGGGGTGAAAAACTGTTTTTT,CASSGGRGEKLFF
.,TRBJ2-5,TRBV5-1,TRBD2,TGCGCCAGCACCCTGGAAGCGGGGCAAGAGACCCAGTACTTC,CASTLEAGQETQYF
.,TRBJ1-5,TRBV23-1,.,TGCGCCAGCCTAAGACAGGTACCGCTTAGCAATCAGCCCCAGCATTTT,CASLRQVPLSNQPQHF
.,TRBJ1-1,TRBV12-3/TRBV12-4,.,TGTGCCAGCCTACAGGGTTACGGCACTGAAGCTTTCTTT,CASLQGYGTEAFF
.,TRBJ1-1,TRBV7-9,.,TGTGCCAGCAGTTTGCAGGGTGGCACTGAAGCTTTCTTT,CASSLQGGTEAFF
.,TRBJ2-2,TRBV3-1/TRBV3-2,TRBD2,TGTGCCAGCAGCCAAGGTGTTAGCGGGAGTATAGGCACCGGGGAGCTGTTTTTT,CASSQGVSGSIGTGELFF
.,TRBJ1-1,TRBV29-1,.,TGCAGCGTTGAAGGGGGGGGGATCGCTATGAACACTGAAGCTTTCTTT,CSVEGGGIAMNTEAFF
.,TRBJ2-1,TRBV5-1,TRBD1,TGCGCCAGCACCCACTATACGGACAGGTTCGAAAGTTATAATGAGCAGTTCTTC,CASTHYTDRFESYNEQFF
.,TRBJ2-3,TRBV27,.,TGTGCCAGCAGTTTATATGCGGCACTGGCTTCAGATACGCAGTATTTT,CASSLYAALASDTQYF
.,TRBJ2-7,TRBV6-2/TRBV6-3,TRBD1,TGTGCCAGCAGTACGTTGGGACAGGGAGCCTACGAGCAGTACTTC,CASSTLGQGAYEQYF
.,TRBJ2-3,TRBV5-1,TRBD1,TGCGCCAGCAGGGCAGGGGGCTATGACACAGATACGCAGTATTTT,CASRAGGYDTDTQYF
.,TRBJ1-2,TRBV6-5,.,TGTGCCAGCAGTTACTCGACAGACTATGGCTACACCTTC,CASSYSTDYGYTF
.,TRBJ2-7,TRBV5-5,.,TGTGCCAGCAGGTTGGGCAGATCCTACGAGCAGTACTTC,CASRLGRSYEQYF
.,TRBJ1-1,TRBV7-9,.,TGTGCCAGCAGCTTAGACCTAAACACTGAAGCTTTCTTT,CASSLDLNTEAFF
.,TRBJ2-3,TRBV6-4,TRBD2,TGTGCCAGCAGTGACTCAGCGGGGGGGCAAGATACGCAGTATTTT,CASSDSAGGQDTQYF
.,TRBJ2-5,TRBV18,.,TGTGCCAGCTCACCACCCGCGGGACCGAGGGAGACCCAGTACTTC,CASSPPAGPRETQYF
.,TRBJ2-3,TRBV6-5,TRBD2,TGTGCCAGCAGTTTAGCGGGAGGGGGGGCAGATACGCAGTATTTT,CASSLAGGGADTQYF
.,TRBJ2-1,TRBV7-3,TRBD1,TGTGCCAGCAGCTCAACGGGACAGGGGACTGAGCAGTTCTTC,CASSSTGQGTEQFF
few,TRBJ1-5,TRBV30,.,TGTGCCTGGAGCCGGGGGGGGATTTATCAGCCCCAGCATTTT,CAWSRGGIYQPQHF